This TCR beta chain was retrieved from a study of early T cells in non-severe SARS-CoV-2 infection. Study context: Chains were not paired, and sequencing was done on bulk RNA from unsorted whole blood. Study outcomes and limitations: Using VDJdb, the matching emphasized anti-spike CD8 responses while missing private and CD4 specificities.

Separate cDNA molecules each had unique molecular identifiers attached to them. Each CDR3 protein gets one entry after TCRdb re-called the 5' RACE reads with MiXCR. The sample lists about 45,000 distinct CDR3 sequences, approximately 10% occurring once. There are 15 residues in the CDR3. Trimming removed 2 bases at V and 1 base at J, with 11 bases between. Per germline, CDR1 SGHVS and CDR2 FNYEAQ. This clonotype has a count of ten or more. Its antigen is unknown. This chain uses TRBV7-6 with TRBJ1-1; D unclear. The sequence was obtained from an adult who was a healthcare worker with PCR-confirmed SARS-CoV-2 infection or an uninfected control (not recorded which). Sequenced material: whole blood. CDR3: CASSLRDTQNTEAFF. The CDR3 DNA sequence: TGTGCCAGCAGCTTACGAGACACTCAGAACACTGAAGCTTTCTTT.